One sample yielded the 24 T cell receptor beta chains listed below, sequenced in a study of molecular identifiers for immune sequencing clone quantification. TCRdb re-called the PCR reads with MiXCR, one entry per CDR3 protein. The sample records roughly 320,000 distinct CDR3 sequences, about 20% being singletons. Source material: naive CD8+ T cells from blood, with Jurkat cell RNA spiked in. Regarding subset: FACS-sorted CD8+CD4-CCR7+CD45RA+ naive T cells. All receptors derive from a human donor in good health. Some libraries in this study had Jurkat cell RNA spiked in.

With regard to this clonotype: A read error may explain this, as a much larger clone is one base away. The V and J genes are TRBV7-2 and TRBJ2-7; 7 positions agree with TRBD2. V lost 5 bases and J lost 6; bases outside the gene matches: 13. The CDR3 is 15 residues long. The V gene's germline CDR1 is SGHTA and CDR2 FQGNSA. CDR3 bases: TGTGCCAGCAGCATTAAGGAGCGGGAAGTGAGCGAGCAGTACTTC. Its translation is CASSIKEREVSEQYF.

There are a few counts of this clonotype. The junction departs from the called germline gene at one end, perhaps through a read error. This rearrangement joins TRBV4-1 to TRBJ1-1; a possible D gene is TRBD1 (5 bases). The length of the CDR3 is 14 residues. From germline, CDR1 is MGHRA and CDR2 YSYEKL. The CDR3 spells CASSHGGIGTGAFF. CDR3 in DNA: TGCGCCAGCAGCCACGGGGGTATCGGTACTGGAGCTTTCTTT.

This clonotype was detected ten times or more. This chain joins TRBV20-1 and TRBJ2-5; D is possibly TRBD2 (5 bases). This CDR3 has 11 residues. Germline CDR1 DFQATT, CDR2 SNEGSKA (reference sequence). V was cut by 6 bases and J by 4 bases, with 9 bases left in between. The CDR3 bases are TGCAGTGCAACGGGGTTAGAGACCCAGTACTTC. Translating gives CSATGLETQYF.

There are many counts of this clonotype. V gene TRBV2 combines with J gene TRBJ2-1; 11 bases are shared with TRBD2. The CDR3 contains 16 residues. Germline V gene lookup returns CDR1 SNHLY and CDR2 FYNNEI. Trimming took 10 bases from V and 6 from J; bases not matched to a gene: 14. Here the CDR3 reads CATQRVSLAGGNEQFF. DNA for the CDR3: TGTGCCACCCAGAGGGTGTCGCTAGCGGGAGGCAATGAGCAGTTCTTC.

To note about this clonotype: It is likely a read error, because the conserved phenylalanine at the end of the CDR3 is missing. The J gene is TRBJ1-5, the V gene TRBV27; tentative D call: TRBD1 (6 bases). Germline V gene data show CDR1 as MNHEY and CDR2 as SMNVEV (reference sequence). There are 15 residues in the CDR3. Trimming took off 1 base at V and 6 bases at J, with 13 bases between the two ends. The CDR3 bases are TGTGCCAGCAGTTTATATAGGGGGTCGGGTCAGCCCCAGCATCTT. This sequence encodes CASSLYRGSGQPQHL.

The gene calls are TRBV30 and TRBJ1-1; D is uncertain. Trimming left V 0 bases short and J 2 bases short, with 7 bases between. CDR3 length: 13 residues. The germline gives CDR1 GTSNPN, CDR2 SVGIG (reference sequence). CDR3 amino acids: CAWSVRPNTEAFF. The DNA of the CDR3 is TGTGCCTGGAGTGTCAGACCAAACACTGAAGCTTTCTTT.

As concerns this clonotype: Relative to the germline gene, one junction end is altered; a read error may explain this. The chain carries TRBV6-5 and TRBJ1-1, with TRBD1 matching over 9 bases. This CDR3 comprises 13 residues. Germline lookup yields CDR1 MNHEY and CDR2 SVGAGI. The CDR3 bases are TGTGCCGGCCGGGACAGGGCGAACACAGAAGCTTTCTTT. Translating it yields CAGRDRANTEAFF.

This clonotype was seen ten or more times. The CDR3 DNA sequence: TGTGCCAGCAGCTTCGATGACAGGGTTGGCAATCAGCCCCAGCATTTT. Protein product: CASSFDDRVGNQPQHF. This sequence joins TRBV7-2 and TRBJ1-5, with 7 bases aligning to TRBD1. CDR3 size: 16 residues. CDR1 SGHTA and CDR2 FQGNSA come from the germline V gene. V lost 3 bases to trimming and J lost 2 bases; unmatched junction nucleotides: 7.

This clonotype occurred many times. The rearrangement links TRBV5-5 to TRBJ1-1; D is unclear. From germline, CDR1 is SGHKS and CDR2 YYEKEE (reference sequence). The CDR3 has 13 amino acids. V was trimmed by 0 bases and J by 7 bases, leaving 10 bases between them. CDR3 residues: CASSLGWMSEAFF. CDR3 DNA sequence: TGTGCCAGCAGCTTGGGGTGGATGAGTGAAGCTTTCTTT.

To note about this clonotype: A much larger clone sits a single nucleotide away, making a read error possible. The CDR3 DNA is TGTGCCAGCAGTTACGACAGGGGCGGAGGCGAGCAGTTCTTC. Translated: CASSYDRGGGEQFF. The chain employs TRBV6-5 and TRBJ2-1; TRBD1 matches at 8 bases. V was pared by 2 bases and J by 10 bases, with 7 bases of the junction left unmatched. The germline CDR1 and CDR2 sequences are MNHEY and SVGAGI. The CDR3 runs 14 residues.

This clonotype has a count of ten or more. The rearrangement links TRBV7-2 to TRBJ2-7, with D unresolved. Deletions cut 5 bases from V and 3 bases from J, with 17 bases between. Germline V gives CDR1 SGHTA, CDR2 FQGNSA. The CDR3 has 15 amino acids. The CDR3 reads CASSPVRTVYYEQYF. For the CDR3, the DNA is TGTGCCAGCAGCCCCGTCAGGACGGTCTACTACGAGCAGTACTTC.

The chain couples TRBV13 to TRBJ2-5; D is perhaps TRBD2 (6 bases). Germline assignment: CDR1 PRHDT and CDR2 FYEKMQ (reference sequence). Trimming shortened V by 4 bases and J by 5 bases, and 32 bases separated the two germline ends. The CDR3 runs to 20 residues. The CDR3 here is CASSSSLKRTTKYTPETQYF. CDR3 DNA: TGTGCCAGCAGCTCAAGCCTTAAAAGGACTACTAAATATACCCCGGAGACCCAGTACTTC.

This clonotype has only a few counts. The CDR3 is CASSLQGWYEQYF. CDR3 bases: TGTGCCAGCAGTTTACAGGGTTGGTACGAGCAGTACTTC. This chain links TRBV6-5 with TRBJ2-7, with TRBD1 as a possible D gene (6 bases). V was trimmed by 4 bases and J by 4 bases, leaving 11 bases between them. Germline lookup yields CDR1 MNHEY and CDR2 SVGAGI. CDR3 length: 13 amino acids.

The table lists this clonotype with a few counts. The V call is TRBV20-1, the J call TRBJ2-5; 11 nucleotides align to TRBD2. The CDR3 runs 16 residues. The V gene's germline CDR1 is DFQATT and CDR2 SNEGSKA (reference sequence). Trimming took 3 bases from V and 7 from J; bases not matched to a gene: 13. The CDR3 reads CSASAPRLAGGLTQYF. In nucleotides, the CDR3 is TGCAGTGCTAGTGCCCCGAGGCTAGCGGGAGGCTTGACCCAGTACTTC.

Comments on this clonotype: Just one base apart from a much larger clone, this may be a read error. The chain combines TRBV7-9 with TRBJ2-1; D unclear. Germline CDR1 and CDR2: SEHNR and FQNEAQ (reference sequence). This CDR3 contains 14 residues. The CDR3 DNA is TGTGCCAGCGGCTTATTGGACGAGGACAATGAGCAGTTCTTC. Translated, it gives CASGLLDEDNEQFF. Variable domain in full (rest from reference TRBV7-9 and TRBJ2-1): DTGVSQNPRHKITKRGQNVTFRCDPISEHNRLYWYRQTLGQGPEFLTYFQNEAQLEKSRLLSDRFSAERPKGSFSTLEIQRTEQGDSAMYLCASGLLDEDNEQFFGPGTRLTVL.

This clonotype has at least ten counts. The chain uses TRBV4-3 and TRBJ2-1, with D possibly TRBD2 on 6 matching bases. This CDR3 region has 18 residues. Trimming cost V 2 bases and J 6 bases, with 23 bases left between them. From germline, CDR1 is LGHNA and CDR2 YSLEER. CDR3 sequence reads: CASSQNIRGTGATNEQFF. The CDR3 coding sequence is TGCGCCAGCAGCCAAAACATACGAGGGACTGGAGCCACCAATGAGCAGTTCTTC.

Points on this clonotype: This could be a read error, since a much larger clone is one nucleotide away. V is TRBV29-1 and J is TRBJ2-1; 12 bases agree with TRBD2. The CDR3 has 14 amino acids. V lost 7 bases to trimming and J lost 10 bases; unmatched junction nucleotides: 11. Germline V gives CDR1 SQVTM, CDR2 ANQGSEA. CDR3 residues: CSGEASGRANEQFF. The CDR3, as DNA: TGCAGCGGAGAGGCTAGCGGGAGGGCGAACGAGCAGTTCTTC.

In this sample, this clonotype turned up many times. The chain uses TRBV7-9 and TRBJ2-7; perhaps TRBD2 as D (5 bases). The CDR3 extends over 13 amino acids. Trimming shortened V by 1 base and J by 7 bases, and 11 bases separated the two germline ends. Per the germline V gene, CDR1 is SEHNR and CDR2 is FQNEAQ (reference sequence). This CDR3 reads CASSLGNSGEQYF. CDR3 bases: TGTGCCAGCAGCTTAGGGAATTCGGGGGAGCAGTACTTC.

The J gene is TRBJ1-2, the V gene TRBV7-6; D possibly corresponds to TRBD1 (5 bases). The germline V gene has CDR1 SGHVS and CDR2 FNYEAQ. The CDR3 extends over 13 amino acids. The V end was cut by 3 bases, the J end by 6 bases, with 11 bases between. Written as DNA, the CDR3 is TGTGCCAGCAGCTTCAACATAGGGGATGGCTACACCTTC. It encodes CASSFNIGDGYTF.

The sample holds many counts of this clonotype. The J gene is TRBJ2-3, the V gene TRBV7-8, with 10 bases identical to TRBD2. V was clipped by 1 base and J by 2 bases; unmatched bases: 6. The CDR3 contains 17 residues. CDR1 SGHVS and CDR2 FQNEAQ come from the germline V gene. The CDR3 region has the DNA TGTGCCAGCAGCTTAGATGGTAGCGGGGGGTTCACAGATACGCAGTATTTT. This encodes CASSLDGSGGFTDTQYF.

This clonotype appeared many times. This chain joins TRBV6-5 and TRBJ2-3; 8 bases match TRBD1. With V trimmed by 2 bases and J by 3 bases, 16 bases remained unmatched. Per germline, CDR1 MNHEY and CDR2 SVGAGI. The CDR3 totals 19 residues. DNA for the CDR3: TGTGCCAGCAGTTACAAGTCAGGGGGCGCGGGTGGTCGGACAGATACGCAGTATTTT. This sequence encodes CASSYKSGGAGGRTDTQYF.

Ten or more counts support this clonotype. This chain links TRBV29-1 with TRBJ1-3; the D is unclear. Trimming shortened V by 4 bases and J by 0 bases, and 7 bases separated the two germline ends. Germline CDR1 and CDR2: SQVTM and ANQGSEA. The CDR3 runs 13 residues. The CDR3 DNA is TGCAGCGTTGCCTTGAGCTCTGGAAACACCATATATTTT. This sequence encodes CSVALSSGNTIYF.

This clonotype was recorded many times. The chain has TRBV5-8 and TRBJ1-5, with D maybe TRBD1 (5 bases). The V end lost 0 bases, the J end lost 11 bases, and 18 bases lay between the germline ends. CDR1 is SGHTS, CDR2 YDEGEE, per germline. The CDR3 is made up of 15 amino acids. The CDR3 loop reads CASSLAGIPISTQHF. The DNA for the CDR3 is TGTGCCAGCAGCTTGGCAGGGATCCCTATCAGCACCCAGCATTTT.

This chain uses TRBV30 with TRBJ2-2, with 7 bases identical to TRBD1. CDR1 and CDR2 (germline): GTSNPN, SVGIG (reference sequence). This CDR3 comprises 14 residues. Trimming removed 4 bases from V and 3 bases from J; junction bases left unmatched: 5. The CDR3 DNA is TGTGCCTGGACGGGTCAGGGGGACACCGGGGAGCTGTTTTTT. It encodes CAWTGQGDTGELFF.